This TCR beta chain was sequenced for a study of OX40 agonist ivuxolimab in advanced cancers. Germline V gives CDR1 MGHRA, CDR2 YSYEKL. The CDR3 loop spans 14 amino acids. Trimming removed 4 bases from V and 3 bases from J; junction bases left unmatched: 5. Using immunoSEQ multiplex PCR, the repertoire was profiled, and TCRdb retains in-frame clones only, with some absent. Among 30,000 to 40,000 clones listed, around nine tenths were seen once. This clonotype originated in an adult with an advanced solid tumor such as melanoma, head and neck, liver or kidney cancer. Here the sequenced sample was CD4+ or CD8+ T cells sorted from blood, taken in a trial of the OX40 agonist ivuxolimab. V is TRBV4-1 and J is TRBJ2-7; 8 bases align to TRBD1. The chain's CDR3 is CASSLLTGGYEQYF. CDR3 coding DNA: TGCGCCAGCAGCCTCTTAACAGGGGGCTACGAGCAGTACTTC.